These T cell receptor beta chains were read from a single sample in a study of CD8 T cells in ankylosing spondylitis. One entry per CDR3 protein results from TCRdb running MiXCR on the 5' RACE reads. Counted here are under 450,000 distinct CDR3 sequences, 15% to 20% occurring once; the ten biggest clones make up around 0.92%. What was sequenced was blood, either unsorted or a sorted T cell fraction (not recorded which). The origin of the receptors is a male donor with ankylosing spondylitis. Each CDR3 is given with its conserved first and last residue. The D gene is left open where the match is weak. Rows may omit the clone size; those that give it use once, few, many or a size class.

J,D,V,size,DNA,CDR3
TRBJ1-1,.,TRBV20-1,few,TGCAGTGCCCTCCGGGGAATGAACACTGAAGCTTTCTTT,CSALRGMNTEAFF
TRBJ2-7,.,TRBV28,.,TGTGCCAGCAGTCCTCTTGCTGTCGAGCAGTACTTC,CASSPLAVEQYF
TRBJ2-7,TRBD2,TRBV12-3/TRBV12-4,.,TGTGCCAGCAGTCCCCCGGGGGGGCCCTACGAGCAGTACTTC,CASSPPGGPYEQYF
TRBJ1-5,.,TRBV30,few,TGTGCCTGGGGGGACGGTAATCAGCCCCAGCATTTT,CAWGDGNQPQHF
TRBJ1-1,.,TRBV7-9,.,TGTGCCAGCAGCTTAGGTGTCAGGACGAACACTGAAGCTTTCTTT,CASSLGVRTNTEAFF
TRBJ1-4,.,TRBV4-3,.,TGCGCCAGCAGCCAAGATGTCGAGGGTTCGGCTAATGAAAAACTGTTTTTT,CASSQDVEGSANEKLFF
TRBJ1-5,.,TRBV5-6,.,TGTGCCAGCAGCTCCGTGAGGGGACCCAATCAGCCCCAGCATTTT,CASSSVRGPNQPQHF
TRBJ2-7,TRBD2,TRBV7-2,.,TGTGCCAGCAGCTTCCGGCGGGAGACCCACGAGCAGTACTTC,CASSFRRETHEQYF
TRBJ2-3,.,TRBV4-3,.,TGCGCCAGCAGCCAAGTAGCGTGGTGGGACGCGCAGTATTTT,CASSQVAWWDAQYF
TRBJ2-7,.,TRBV12-5,.,TGTGCTAGTGGGACACATAGGTACGAGCAGTACTTC,CASGTHRYEQYF
TRBJ1-1,TRBD1,TRBV20-1,.,TGCAGTGCTAGAATGGCCGGGACAGGGGTTCTGAACACTGAAGCTTTCTTT,CSARMAGTGVLNTEAFF
TRBJ2-7,.,TRBV20-1,few,TGCAGTGCTCTCGGGACTGCAAGCTCCTACGAGCAGTACTTC,CSALGTASSYEQYF
TRBJ2-7,TRBD1,TRBV5-1,.,TGCGCCAGCAGCTCGAGGTGGGACAGCGTCTACTACGAGCAGTACTTC,CASSSRWDSVYYEQYF
TRBJ2-7,.,TRBV5-4,few,TGTGCCAGCAGCTACCCTGGATCCCACGAGCAGTACTTC,CASSYPGSHEQYF
TRBJ1-1,.,TRBV6-1,.,TGTGCCAGCAGGACGACATGGAACACTGAAGCTTTCTTT,CASRTTWNTEAFF
TRBJ2-7,TRBD1,TRBV4-1,many,TGCGCCAGCAGCCAAGATCGGCCAGGGGGCCGTCTCTACGAGCAGTACTTC,CASSQDRPGGRLYEQYF
TRBJ1-1,TRBD1,TRBV20-1,few,TGCAGTGCGAGAAGACAGGGGGCTCTTTACACTGAAGCTTTCTTT,CSARRQGALYTEAFF
TRBJ1-2,TRBD1,TRBV19,many,TGTGCCAGTAGTCGACAGGGCTATGGCTACACCTTC,CASSRQGYGYTF
TRBJ2-7,TRBD2,TRBV5-1,.,TGCGCCAGCAGAGGGAGGGACGAGCAGTACTTC,CASRGRDEQYF
TRBJ2-7,TRBD2,TRBV12-3/TRBV12-4,few,TGTGCCAGCAGTTTAGCGGCCGGCGCTAGCAGGGAGGGCGAGCAGTACTTC,CASSLAAGASREGEQYF
TRBJ2-3,TRBD1,TRBV4-3,few,TGCGCCAGCAGCCAAGTCGTGGGACAGGGCACAGATACGCAGTATTTT,CASSQVVGQGTDTQYF
TRBJ1-5,.,TRBV20-1,few,TGCAGTGCTAGATTGGGGGGAAAAGATCAGCCCCAGCATTTT,CSARLGGKDQPQHF
TRBJ2-7,.,TRBV12-3/TRBV12-4,few,TGTGCCAGCAGTTTAAGGCTAGTGGGGGGATACGAGCAGTACTTC,CASSLRLVGGYEQYF
TRBJ2-4,TRBD2,TRBV5-1,few,TGCGCCAGCAGCATAAGTAGCGGGAGTGTTTTGGGGAACATTCAGTACTTC,CASSISSGSVLGNIQYF
TRBJ1-1,.,TRBV7-2,.,TGTGCCAGCAGCTTAGAGGTTGCGTTGAGAAACACTGAAGCTTTCTTT,CASSLEVALRNTEAFF
TRBJ1-5,.,TRBV20-1,few,TGCAGTGCTAGAGATCTCAGGGACGACCAGCCCCAGCATTTT,CSARDLRDDQPQHF
TRBJ2-3,.,TRBV20-1,few,TGCAGTGCTAGAGATTTGGAAAACGAGGGGTATTTT,CSARDLENEGYF
TRBJ2-1,.,TRBV5-1,few,TGCGCCAGCAGCTGGGGGGGGGCGAGCTCCTACAATGAGCAGTTCTTC,CASSWGGASSYNEQFF
TRBJ1-1,.,TRBV5-1,few,TGCGCCAGCAGGGACAAACGTGAAGCTTTCTTT,CASRDKREAFF
TRBJ1-2,.,TRBV5-4,.,TGTGCCAGCAGCTTCCCTGATGACTATGGCTACACCTTC,CASSFPDDYGYTF
TRBJ1-2,.,TRBV6-1,few,TGTGCCAGCAAAGGCCTCGGCCCATTTAACTATGGCTACACCTTC,CASKGLGPFNYGYTF
TRBJ2-1,TRBD2,TRBV5-1,.,TGCACCAGCCTACCTAGCGGGGGGGGACCGGGTGAGCAGTTCTTC,CTSLPSGGGPGEQFF
TRBJ2-6,.,TRBV25-1,few,TGTGCCAGCAGTGAAAGTCTCGGAGCCTCCTCCTCTGGGGCCAACGTCCTGACTTTC,CASSESLGASSSGANVLTF
TRBJ1-1,.,TRBV5-1,many,TGCGCCAGCACCAAGACCCAGATGAACACTGAAGCTTTCTTT,CASTKTQMNTEAFF
TRBJ2-7,TRBD1,TRBV9,.,TGTGCCAGCAGCTTCGTTCCCGGGACAGGTCCAGGCGAGCAGTACTTC,CASSFVPGTGPGEQYF
TRBJ2-2,.,TRBV5-6,few,TGTGCCAGCAGCTTGTACTGGACAGCGAACACCGGGGAGCTGTTTTTT,CASSLYWTANTGELFF
TRBJ2-7,.,TRBV25-1,many,TGTGCCAGCCGGGGGACAGTTACCTACGAGCAGTACTTC,CASRGTVTYEQYF
TRBJ1-1,.,TRBV5-4,.,TGTGCCAGCAGCTTTAGTCCTACGACAATCAACACTGAAGCTTTCTTT,CASSFSPTTINTEAFF
TRBJ2-7,TRBD2,TRBV3-1,.,TGTGCCAGCAGCCAGACTAGCGCCAACTACGAGCAGTACTTC,CASSQTSANYEQYF
TRBJ1-1,.,TRBV12-3/TRBV12-4,many,TGTGCCAGCAGTAGACAGTACAACACTGAAGCTTTCTTT,CASSRQYNTEAFF
TRBJ2-7,TRBD2,TRBV20-1,.,TGCAGTGCTAGAGATCGGACTAGCGGGAACTACGAGCAGTACTTC,CSARDRTSGNYEQYF
TRBJ2-2,.,TRBV20-1,few,TGCAGTGCTAGAGAGGTGGAGACCGGGGAGCTGTTTTTT,CSAREVETGELFF
TRBJ1-1,.,TRBV3-1,.,TGTGCCAGCAGCCAGGGTGGGCGCCGAACTGAAGCTTTCTTT,CASSQGGRRTEAFF
TRBJ1-1,.,TRBV20-1,few,TGCAGTGCTAGAAAGACCCTTTGGAACACTGAAGCTTTCTTT,CSARKTLWNTEAFF